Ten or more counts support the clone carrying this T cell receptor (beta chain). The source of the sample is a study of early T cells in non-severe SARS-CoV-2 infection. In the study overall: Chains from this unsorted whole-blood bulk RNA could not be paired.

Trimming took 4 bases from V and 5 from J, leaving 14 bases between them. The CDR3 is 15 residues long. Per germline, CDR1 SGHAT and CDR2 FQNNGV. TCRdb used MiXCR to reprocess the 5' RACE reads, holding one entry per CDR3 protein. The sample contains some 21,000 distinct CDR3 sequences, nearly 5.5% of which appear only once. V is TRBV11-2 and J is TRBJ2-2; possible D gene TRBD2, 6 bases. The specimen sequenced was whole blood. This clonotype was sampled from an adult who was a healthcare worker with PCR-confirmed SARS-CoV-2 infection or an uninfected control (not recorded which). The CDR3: CASSSRDSGTGELFF. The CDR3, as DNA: TGTGCCAGCAGCTCTCGGGACTCGGGGACCGGGGAGCTGTTTTTT. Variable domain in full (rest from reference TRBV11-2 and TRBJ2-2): EAGVAQSPRYKIIEKRQSVAFWCNPISGHATLYWYQQILGQGPKLLIQFQNNGVVDDSQLPKDRFSAERLKGVDSTLKIQPAKLEDSAVYLCASSSRDSGTGELFFGEGSRLTVL.